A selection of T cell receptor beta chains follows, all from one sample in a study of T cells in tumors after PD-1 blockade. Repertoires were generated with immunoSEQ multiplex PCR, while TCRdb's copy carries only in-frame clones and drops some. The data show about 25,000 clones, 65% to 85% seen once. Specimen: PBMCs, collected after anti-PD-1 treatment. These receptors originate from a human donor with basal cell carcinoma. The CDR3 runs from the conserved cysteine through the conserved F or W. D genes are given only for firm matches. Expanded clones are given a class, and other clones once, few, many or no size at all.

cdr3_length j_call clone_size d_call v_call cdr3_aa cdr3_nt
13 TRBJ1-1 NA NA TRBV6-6 CASSSQGYTEAFF TGTGCCAGCAGCAGCCAAGGGTACACTGAAGCTTTCTTT
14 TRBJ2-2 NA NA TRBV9 CASSVGADTGELFF TGTGCCAGCAGCGTCGGCGCCGACACCGGGGAGCTGTTTTTT
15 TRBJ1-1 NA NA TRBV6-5 CASSYSTVGVTEAFF TGTGCCAGCAGTTACTCGACAGTTGGGGTCACTGAAGCTTTCTTT
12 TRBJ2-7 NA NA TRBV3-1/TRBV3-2 CASSQGRAAQYF TGTGCCAGCAGCCAAGGGAGGGCAGCCCAGTACTTC
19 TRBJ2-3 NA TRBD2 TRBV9 CASSVAGFGAGGPADTQYF TGTGCCAGCAGCGTAGCCGGCTTTGGGGCGGGGGGGCCAGCAGATACGCAGTATTTT
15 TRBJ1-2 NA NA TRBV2 CASGDPATFNYGYTF TGTGCCAGCGGAGATCCCGCGACCTTTAACTATGGCTACACCTTC
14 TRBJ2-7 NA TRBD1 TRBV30 CAWSAGQGLYEQYF TGTGCCTGGAGTGCGGGACAGGGGCTCTACGAGCAGTACTTC
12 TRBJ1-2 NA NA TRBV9 CASSTGGYGYTF TGTGCCAGCAGCACCGGGGGGTATGGCTACACCTTC
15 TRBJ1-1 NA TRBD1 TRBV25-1 CASTTTRQGRTEAFF TGTGCCAGTACTACTACCCGACAGGGACGCACTGAAGCTTTCTTT
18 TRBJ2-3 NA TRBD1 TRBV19 CASSIGGGQGGSTDTQYF TGTGCCAGTAGTATAGGAGGGGGACAGGGCGGGAGCACAGATACGCAGTATTTT
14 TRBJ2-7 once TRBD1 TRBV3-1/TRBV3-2 CASSRRQGITEQYF TGTGCCAGCAGCCGAAGACAGGGTATAACGGAGCAGTACTTC
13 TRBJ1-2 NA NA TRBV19 CASSMGTAYSYTF TGTGCCAGTAGTATGGGGACGGCGTATAGCTACACCTTC
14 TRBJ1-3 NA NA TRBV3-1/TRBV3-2 CASSQDRRGNTIYF TGTGCCAGCAGCCAAGACAGGAGGGGAAACACCATATATTTT
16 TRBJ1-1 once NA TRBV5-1 CASSLATGTRTTEAFF TGCGCCAGCAGCTTGGCAACCGGGACCCGTACCACTGAAGCTTTCTTT
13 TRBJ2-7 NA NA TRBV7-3 CASSLNPGDEQYF TGTGCCAGCAGCTTAAATCCGGGGGACGAGCAGTACTTC
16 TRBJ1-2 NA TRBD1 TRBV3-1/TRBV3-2 CASSPRAGQRGYGYTF TGTGCCAGCAGCCCTAGGGCGGGACAGAGGGGGTATGGCTACACCTTC
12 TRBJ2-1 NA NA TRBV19 CASSIGGREQFF TGTGCCAGTAGTATAGGGGGGAGGGAGCAGTTCTTC
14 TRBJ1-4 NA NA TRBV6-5 CASSFRGANEKLFF TGTGCCAGCAGTTTCCGGGGCGCCAATGAAAAACTGTTTTTT
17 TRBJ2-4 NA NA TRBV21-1 CASSVRQGERAKNIQYF TGTGCCAGCAGCGTCCGACAGGGTGAGAGGGCCAAAAACATTCAGTACTTC
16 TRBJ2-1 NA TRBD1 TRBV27 CASSAHTGGGYNEQFF TGTGCCAGCAGTGCCCATACAGGGGGCGGGTACAATGAGCAGTTCTTC
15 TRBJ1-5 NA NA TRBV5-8 CASSFRGFDNQPQHF TGTGCCAGCAGCTTTAGGGGTTTCGACAATCAGCCCCAGCATTTT
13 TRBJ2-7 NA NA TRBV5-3 CARGGVPNYEQYF TGTGCCAGGGGCGGAGTCCCTAACTACGAGCAGTACTTC
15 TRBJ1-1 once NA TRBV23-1 CASSQSRGGNTEAFF TGCGCCAGCAGTCAATCTCGGGGTGGGAACACTGAAGCTTTCTTT
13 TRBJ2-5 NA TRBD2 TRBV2 CASTLGTSGGDDF TGTGCCAGTACCCTCGGGACTAGCGGGGGAGATGACTTC
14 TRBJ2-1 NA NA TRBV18 CASSPGTYSNEQFF TGTGCCAGCTCACCAGGGACATATTCCAATGAGCAGTTCTTC
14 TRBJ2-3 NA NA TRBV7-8 CASSLGVGTDTQYF TGTGCCAGCAGCTTAGGAGTCGGCACAGATACGCAGTATTTT
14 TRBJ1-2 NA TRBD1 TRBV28 CASIDRGRNYGYTF TGTGCCAGCATCGACAGGGGGCGTAACTATGGCTACACCTTC
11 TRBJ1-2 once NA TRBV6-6 CASSHPAGYTF TGTGCCAGCAGTCATCCCGCTGGCTACACCTTC
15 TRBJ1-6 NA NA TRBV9 CASSVVGPPNSPLHF TGTGCCAGCAGCGTCGTCGGACCGCCTAATTCACCCCTCCACTTT
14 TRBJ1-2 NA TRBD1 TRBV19 CASSSPWTGYGYTF TGTGCCAGTAGTTCCCCATGGACAGGTTATGGCTACACCTTC
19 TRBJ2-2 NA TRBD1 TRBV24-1 CATSSGTGGNRANTGELFF TGTGCCACCAGTTCCGGGACAGGGGGGAATCGCGCGAACACCGGGGAGCTGTTTTTT
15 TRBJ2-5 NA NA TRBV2 CAILGEWGEEETQYF TGTGCCATCCTAGGAGAGTGGGGAGAGGAAGAGACCCAGTACTTC
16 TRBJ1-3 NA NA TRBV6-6 CASSYGQSRTGNTIYF TGTGCCAGCAGTTACGGTCAGTCAAGAACAGGAAACACCATATATTTT
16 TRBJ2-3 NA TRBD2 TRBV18 CASSPFSGGSTDTQYF TGTGCCAGCTCACCATTTAGCGGGGGGAGCACAGATACGCAGTATTTT
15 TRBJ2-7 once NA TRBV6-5 CASSYSGGNIAEQYF TGTGCCAGCAGTTACTCTGGGGGAAATATCGCCGAGCAGTACTTC
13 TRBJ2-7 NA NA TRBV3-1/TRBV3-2 CASSQGGGQEQYF TGTGCCAGCAGCCAGGGTGGTGGTCAGGAGCAGTACTTC
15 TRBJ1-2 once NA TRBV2 CASSSRLGSRDGYTF TGTGCCAGCAGTTCCCGGTTGGGGTCCCGGGATGGCTACACCTTC
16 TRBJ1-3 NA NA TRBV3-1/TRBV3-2 CASSQEWAPPQNTIYF TGTGCCAGCAGCCAAGAATGGGCCCCTCCTCAGAACACCATATATTTT
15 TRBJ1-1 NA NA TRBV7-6 CASSLVVGLNTEAFF TGTGCCAGCAGCTTAGTGGTAGGCCTGAACACTGAAGCTTTCTTT
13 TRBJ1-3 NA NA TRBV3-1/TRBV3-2 CASSQTRSHTIYF TGTGCCAGCAGCCAAACCAGGTCCCACACCATATATTTT
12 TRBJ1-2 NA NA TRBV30 CAWSAGIRGYTF TGTGCCTGGAGTGCGGGAATACGAGGCTACACCTTC
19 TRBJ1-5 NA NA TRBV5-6 CASSFHQRTVRRIDQPQHF TGTGCCAGCAGCTTCCACCAAAGGACAGTCCGCCGTATCGATCAGCCCCAGCATTTT
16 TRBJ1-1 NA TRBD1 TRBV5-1 CASSPRQGAMSTEAFF TGCGCCAGCAGCCCGAGACAGGGGGCCATGAGCACTGAAGCTTTCTTT
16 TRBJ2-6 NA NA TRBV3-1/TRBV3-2 CASSPRSITGANVLTF TGTGCCAGCAGCCCCCGCAGTATAACTGGGGCCAACGTCCTGACTTTC
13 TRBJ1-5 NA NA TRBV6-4 CASSVEGGQPQHF TGTGCCAGCAGTGTGGAAGGAGGTCAGCCCCAGCATTTT
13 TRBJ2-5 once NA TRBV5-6 CASSLSGWQTQYF TGTGCCAGCAGCTTGTCAGGGTGGCAGACCCAGTACTTC